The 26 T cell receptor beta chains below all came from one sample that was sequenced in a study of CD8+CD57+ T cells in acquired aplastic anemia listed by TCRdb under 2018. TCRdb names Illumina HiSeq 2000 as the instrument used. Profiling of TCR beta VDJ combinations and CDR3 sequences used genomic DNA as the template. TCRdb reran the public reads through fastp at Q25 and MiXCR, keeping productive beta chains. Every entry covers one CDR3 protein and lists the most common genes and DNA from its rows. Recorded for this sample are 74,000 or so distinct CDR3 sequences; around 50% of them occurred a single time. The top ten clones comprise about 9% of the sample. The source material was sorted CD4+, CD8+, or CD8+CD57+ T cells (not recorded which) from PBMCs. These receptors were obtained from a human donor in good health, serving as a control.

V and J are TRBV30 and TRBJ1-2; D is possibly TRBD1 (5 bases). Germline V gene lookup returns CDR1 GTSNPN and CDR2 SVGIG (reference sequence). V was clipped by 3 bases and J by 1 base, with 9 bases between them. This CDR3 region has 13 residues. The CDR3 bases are TGTGCCTGGAGCGAGGGACGTAACTATGGCTACACCTTC. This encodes CAWSEGRNYGYTF.

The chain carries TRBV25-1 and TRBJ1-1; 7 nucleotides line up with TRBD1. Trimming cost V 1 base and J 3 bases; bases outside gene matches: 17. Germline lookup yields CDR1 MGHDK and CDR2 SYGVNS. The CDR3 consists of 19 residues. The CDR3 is CASSESGTEINYGYTEAFF. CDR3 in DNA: TGTGCCAGCAGTGAATCAGGGACAGAGATTAACTATGGCTACACTGAAGCTTTCTTT.

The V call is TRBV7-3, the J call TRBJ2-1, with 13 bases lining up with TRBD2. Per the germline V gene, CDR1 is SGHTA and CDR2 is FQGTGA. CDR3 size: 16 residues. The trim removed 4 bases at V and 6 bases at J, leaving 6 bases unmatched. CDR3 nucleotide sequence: TGTGCCAGCAGCTATCGGACTAGCGGGGGAAGCAATGAGCAGTTCTTC. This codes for CASSYRTSGGSNEQFF.

CDR3 sequence (DNA): TGTGCCAGCAGCAAAACCAGTCTTGTCCCAGGGAAGATTTCAGAGACCCAGTACTTC. Amino acids: CASSKTSLVPGKISETQYF. This sequence joins TRBV11-2 and TRBJ2-5, with a tentative D call TRBD1 (5 bases). V gave up 5 bases and J gave up 4 bases, with 29 bases separating them. CDR1 is SGHAT and CDR2 is FQNNGV in the germline V gene. The CDR3 has 19 residues.

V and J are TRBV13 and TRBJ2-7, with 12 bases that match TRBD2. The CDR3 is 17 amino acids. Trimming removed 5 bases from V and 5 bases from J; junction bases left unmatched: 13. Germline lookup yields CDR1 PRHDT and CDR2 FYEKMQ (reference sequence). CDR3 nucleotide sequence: TGTGCCAGCAGCCCGACCCGCTTGACTAGCGGGAGTAACGAGCAGTACTTC. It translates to CASSPTRLTSGSNEQYF.

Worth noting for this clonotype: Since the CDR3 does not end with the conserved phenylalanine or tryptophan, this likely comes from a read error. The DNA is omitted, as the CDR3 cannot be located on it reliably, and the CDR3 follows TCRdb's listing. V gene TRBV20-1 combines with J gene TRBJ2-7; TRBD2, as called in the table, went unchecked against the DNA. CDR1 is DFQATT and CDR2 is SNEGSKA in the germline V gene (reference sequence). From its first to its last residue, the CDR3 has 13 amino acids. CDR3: CSAGQAEPYERYL.

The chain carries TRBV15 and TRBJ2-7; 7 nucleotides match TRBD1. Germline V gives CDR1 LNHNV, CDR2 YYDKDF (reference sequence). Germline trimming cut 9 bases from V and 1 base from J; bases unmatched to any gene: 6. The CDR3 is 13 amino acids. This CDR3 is CATYPGQSYEQYF. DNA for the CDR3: TGTGCCACGTACCCGGGACAGTCCTACGAGCAGTACTTC. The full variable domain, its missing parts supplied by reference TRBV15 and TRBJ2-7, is DAMVIQNPRYQVTQFGKPVTLSCSQTLNHNVMYWYQQKSSQAPKLLFHYYDKDFNNEADTPDNFQSRRPNTSFCFLDIRSPGLGDTAMYLCATYPGQSYEQYFGPGTRLTVT.

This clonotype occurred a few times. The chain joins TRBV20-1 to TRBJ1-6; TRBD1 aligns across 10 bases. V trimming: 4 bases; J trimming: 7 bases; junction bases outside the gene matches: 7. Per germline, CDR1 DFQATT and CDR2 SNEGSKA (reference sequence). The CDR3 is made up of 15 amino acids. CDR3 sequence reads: CSANRQGARNSPLHF. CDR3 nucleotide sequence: TGCAGTGCTAACCGACAGGGGGCGAGGAATTCACCCCTCCACTTT.

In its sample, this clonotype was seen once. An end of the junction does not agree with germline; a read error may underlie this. CDR3: CASSVAVGQAYEQYF. CDR3 coding DNA: TGTGCCAGCAGCGTAGCCGTGGGACAGGCCTACGAGCAGTACTTC. This chain links TRBV10-2 with TRBJ2-7; 8 nucleotides match TRBD1. The germline gives CDR1 WSHSY, CDR2 SAAADI. This CDR3 has 15 residues.

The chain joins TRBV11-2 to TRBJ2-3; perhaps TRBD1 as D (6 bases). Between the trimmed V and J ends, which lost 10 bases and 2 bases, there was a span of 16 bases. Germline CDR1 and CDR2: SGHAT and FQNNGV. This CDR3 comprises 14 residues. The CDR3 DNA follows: TGTGCCATCAGTCAGGACAGTTTCACAGATACGCAGTATTTT. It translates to CAISQDSFTDTQYF.

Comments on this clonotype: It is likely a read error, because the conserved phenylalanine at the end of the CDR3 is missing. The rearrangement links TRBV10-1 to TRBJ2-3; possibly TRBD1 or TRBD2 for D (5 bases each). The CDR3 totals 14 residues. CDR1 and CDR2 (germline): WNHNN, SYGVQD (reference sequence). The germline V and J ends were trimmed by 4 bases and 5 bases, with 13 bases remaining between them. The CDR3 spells CASSVVGVGDTQYS. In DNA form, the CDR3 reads TGCGCCAGCAGTGTGGTGGGGGTGGGAGATACGCAGTATTCT.

In nucleotides, the CDR3 is TGTGCCAGCAACCCCAGGGGAAGCACAGATACGCAGTATTTT. Residues: CASNPRGSTDTQYF. The chain links TRBV10-3 to TRBJ2-3; D is possibly TRBD1 (6 bases). Germline lookup yields CDR1 ENHRY and CDR2 SYGVKD. V lost 10 bases and J 0 bases, leaving 14 bases between the germline ends. There are 14 residues in the CDR3.

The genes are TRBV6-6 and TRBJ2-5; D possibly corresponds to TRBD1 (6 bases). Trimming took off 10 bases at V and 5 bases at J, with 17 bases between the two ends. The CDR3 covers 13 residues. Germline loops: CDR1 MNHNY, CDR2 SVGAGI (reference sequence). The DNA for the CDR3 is TGTGCCATCAGGGCCCAGGGGTGGGAGACCCAGTACTTC. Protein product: CAIRAQGWETQYF.

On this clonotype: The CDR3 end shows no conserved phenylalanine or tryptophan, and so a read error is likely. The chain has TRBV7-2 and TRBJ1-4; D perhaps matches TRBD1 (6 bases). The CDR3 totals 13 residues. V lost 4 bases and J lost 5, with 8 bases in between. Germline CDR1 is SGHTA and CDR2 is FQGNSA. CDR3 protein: CASSYGQNEKLFL. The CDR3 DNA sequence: TGTGCCAGCAGCTATGGACAGAATGAAAAACTGTTTCTT.

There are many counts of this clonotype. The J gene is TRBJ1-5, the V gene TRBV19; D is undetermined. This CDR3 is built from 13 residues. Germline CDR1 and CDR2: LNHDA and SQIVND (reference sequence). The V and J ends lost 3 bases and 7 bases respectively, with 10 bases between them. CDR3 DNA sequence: TGTGCCAGTAGTATTACAGCACAACAGCCCCAGCATTTT. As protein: CASSITAQQPQHF.

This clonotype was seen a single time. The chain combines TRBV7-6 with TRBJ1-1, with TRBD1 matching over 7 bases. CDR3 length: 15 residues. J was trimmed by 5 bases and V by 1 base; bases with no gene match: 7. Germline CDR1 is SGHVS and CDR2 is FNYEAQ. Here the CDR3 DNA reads TGTGCCAGCAGCTTAGGAAACAGGGGAGGGACTGAAGCTTTCTTT. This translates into CASSLGNRGGTEAFF.

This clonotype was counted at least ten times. The CDR3 DNA sequence: TGTGCCAGCACGAGAGGACAGGGGGGTTACAATGAGCAGTTCTTC. Its protein product is CASTRGQGGYNEQFF. This sequence joins TRBV9 and TRBJ2-1; 10 positions agree with TRBD1. This CDR3 spans 15 amino acids. The trim removed 6 bases at V and 4 bases at J, leaving 7 bases unmatched. Germline CDR1 SGDLS, CDR2 YYNGEE. Supplemented by reference TRBV9 and TRBJ2-1, the full variable domain reads DSGVTQTPKHLITATGQRVTLRCSPRSGDLSVYWYQQSLDQGLQFLIQYYNGEERAKGNILERFSAQQFPDLHSELNLSSLELGDSALYFCASTRGQGGYNEQFFGPGTRLTVL.

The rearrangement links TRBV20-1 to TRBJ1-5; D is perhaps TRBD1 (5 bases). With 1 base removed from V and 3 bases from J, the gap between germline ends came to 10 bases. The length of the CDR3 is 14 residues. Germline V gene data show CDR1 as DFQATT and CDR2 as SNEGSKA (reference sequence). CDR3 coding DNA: TGCAGTGCTAGAGGTACAGGCCACAATCAGCCCCAGCATTTT. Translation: CSARGTGHNQPQHF.

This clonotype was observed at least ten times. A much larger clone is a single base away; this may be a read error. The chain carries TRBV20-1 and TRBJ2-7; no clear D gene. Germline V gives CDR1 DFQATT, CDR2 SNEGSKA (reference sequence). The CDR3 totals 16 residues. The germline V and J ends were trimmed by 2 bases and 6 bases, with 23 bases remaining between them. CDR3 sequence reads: CSARSPGSLRMSEQYF. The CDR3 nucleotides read TGCAGTGCTAGATCGCCGGGCAGTCTAAGGATGAGCGAGCAGTACTTC.

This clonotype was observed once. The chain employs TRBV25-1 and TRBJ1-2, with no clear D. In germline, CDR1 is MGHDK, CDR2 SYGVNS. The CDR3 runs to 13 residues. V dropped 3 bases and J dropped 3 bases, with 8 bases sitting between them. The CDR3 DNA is TGTGCCAGCAGTGATGGGAGTTACTATGGCTACACCTTC. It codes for CASSDGSYYGYTF.

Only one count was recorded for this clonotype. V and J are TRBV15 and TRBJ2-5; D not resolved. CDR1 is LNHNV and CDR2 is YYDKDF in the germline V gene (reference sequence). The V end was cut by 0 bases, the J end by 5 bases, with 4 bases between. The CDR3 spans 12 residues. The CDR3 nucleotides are TGTGCCACCAGCAGAGATTCGGAGACCCAGTACTTC. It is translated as CATSRDSETQYF. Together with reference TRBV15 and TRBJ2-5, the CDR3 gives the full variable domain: DAMVIQNPRYQVTQFGKPVTLSCSQTLNHNVMYWYQQKSSQAPKLLFHYYDKDFNNEADTPDNFQSRRPNTSFCFLDIRSPGLGDTAMYLCATSRDSETQYFGPGTRLLVL.

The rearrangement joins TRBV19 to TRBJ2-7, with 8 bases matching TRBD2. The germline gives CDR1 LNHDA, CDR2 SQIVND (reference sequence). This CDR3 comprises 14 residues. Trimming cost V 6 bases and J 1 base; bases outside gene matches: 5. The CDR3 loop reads CASSHGTSSYEQYF. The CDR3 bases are TGTGCCAGTAGCCACGGGACTAGTTCCTACGAGCAGTACTTC.

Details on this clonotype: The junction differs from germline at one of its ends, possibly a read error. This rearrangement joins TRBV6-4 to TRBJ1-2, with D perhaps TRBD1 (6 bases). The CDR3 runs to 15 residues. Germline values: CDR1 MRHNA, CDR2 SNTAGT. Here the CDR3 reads CASSAGAGANCGYTF. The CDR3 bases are TGTGCCAGCAGTGCTGGGGCAGGGGCTAACTGTGGCTACACCTTC.

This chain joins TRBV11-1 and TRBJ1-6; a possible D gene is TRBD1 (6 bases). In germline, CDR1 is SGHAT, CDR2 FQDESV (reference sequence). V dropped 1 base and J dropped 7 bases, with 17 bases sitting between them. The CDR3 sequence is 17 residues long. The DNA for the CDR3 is TGTGCCAGCAGCTTAGTTGGTCAGGGGTCGGGGAATTCACCCCTCCACTTT. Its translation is CASSLVGQGSGNSPLHF.

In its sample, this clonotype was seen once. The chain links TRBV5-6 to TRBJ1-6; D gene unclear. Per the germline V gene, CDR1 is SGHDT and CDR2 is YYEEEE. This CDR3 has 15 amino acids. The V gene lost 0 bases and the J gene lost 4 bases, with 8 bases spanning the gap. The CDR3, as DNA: TGTGCCAGCAGCTTGGGACGGACTTATAATTCACCCCTCCACTTT. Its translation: CASSLGRTYNSPLHF.

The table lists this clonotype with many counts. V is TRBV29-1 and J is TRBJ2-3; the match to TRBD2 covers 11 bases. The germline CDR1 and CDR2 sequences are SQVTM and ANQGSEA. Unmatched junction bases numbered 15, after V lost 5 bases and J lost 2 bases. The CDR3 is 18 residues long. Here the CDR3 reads CSVLGLAEKIKDTDTQYF. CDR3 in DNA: TGCAGCGTTTTGGGACTAGCGGAAAAAATTAAGGACACAGATACGCAGTATTTT.